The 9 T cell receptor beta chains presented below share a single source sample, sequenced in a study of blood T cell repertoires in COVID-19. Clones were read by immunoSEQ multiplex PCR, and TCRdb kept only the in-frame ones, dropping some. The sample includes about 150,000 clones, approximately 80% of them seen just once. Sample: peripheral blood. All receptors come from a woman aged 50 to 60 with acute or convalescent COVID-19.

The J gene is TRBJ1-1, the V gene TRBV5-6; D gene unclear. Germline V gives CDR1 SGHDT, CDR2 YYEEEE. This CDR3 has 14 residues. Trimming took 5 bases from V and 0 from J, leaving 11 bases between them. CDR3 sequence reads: CASRLLGMNTEAFF. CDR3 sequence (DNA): TGTGCCAGCAGGCTCTTGGGCATGAACACTGAAGCTTTCTTT.

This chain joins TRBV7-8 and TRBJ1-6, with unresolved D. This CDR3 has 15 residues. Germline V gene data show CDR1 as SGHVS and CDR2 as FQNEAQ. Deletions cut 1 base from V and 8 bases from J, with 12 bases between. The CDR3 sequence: CASSLVAWRDSPLHF. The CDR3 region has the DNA TGTGCCAGCAGCTTAGTAGCCTGGAGGGATTCACCCCTCCACTTT.

The CDR3 coding sequence is TGTGCCAGCACCCCAGGGGGTTACGATCAGCCCCAGCATTTT. Translated, it gives CASTPGGYDQPQHF. The chain recombines TRBV6-5 with TRBJ1-5; TRBD1 matches 7 bases. This CDR3 contains 14 residues. CDR1 is MNHEY and CDR2 is SVGAGI in the germline V gene. V trimming: 7 bases; J trimming: 5 bases; junction bases outside the gene matches: 8.

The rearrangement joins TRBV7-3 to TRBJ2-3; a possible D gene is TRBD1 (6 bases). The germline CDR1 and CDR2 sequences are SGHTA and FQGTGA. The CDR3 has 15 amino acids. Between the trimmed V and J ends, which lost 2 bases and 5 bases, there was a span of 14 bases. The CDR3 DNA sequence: TGTGCCAGCAGCTTACAGGGGTTGGTGGGAGATACGCAGTATTTT. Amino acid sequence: CASSLQGLVGDTQYF.

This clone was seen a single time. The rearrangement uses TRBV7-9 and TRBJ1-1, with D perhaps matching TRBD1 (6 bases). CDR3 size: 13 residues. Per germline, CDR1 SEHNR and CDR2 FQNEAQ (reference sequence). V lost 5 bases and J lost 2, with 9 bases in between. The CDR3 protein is CASSRDTNTEAFF. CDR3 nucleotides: TGTGCCAGCAGCCGGGACACTAACACTGAAGCTTTCTTT.

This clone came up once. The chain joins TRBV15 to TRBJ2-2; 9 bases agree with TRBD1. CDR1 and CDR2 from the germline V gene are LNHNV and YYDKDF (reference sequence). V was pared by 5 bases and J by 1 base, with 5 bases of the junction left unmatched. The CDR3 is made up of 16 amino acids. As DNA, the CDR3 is TGTGCCACCAGCGCACACAGGGGGCAGAACACCGGGGAGCTGTTTTTT. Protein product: CATSAHRGQNTGELFF.

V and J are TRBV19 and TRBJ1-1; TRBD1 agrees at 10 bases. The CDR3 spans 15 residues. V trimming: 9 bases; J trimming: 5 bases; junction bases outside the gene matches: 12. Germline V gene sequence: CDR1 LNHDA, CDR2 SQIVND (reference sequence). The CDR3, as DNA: TGTGCCAGCAGGAGCGGACAGGGGGTCGAAACTGAAGCTTTCTTT. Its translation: CASRSGQGVETEAFF.

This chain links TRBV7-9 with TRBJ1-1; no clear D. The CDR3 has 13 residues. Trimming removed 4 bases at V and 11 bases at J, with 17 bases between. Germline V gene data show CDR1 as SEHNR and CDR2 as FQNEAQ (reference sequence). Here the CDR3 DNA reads TGTGCCAGCAGCTCCGAAGGAGGCGCATTGGCTTTCTTT. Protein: CASSSEGGALAFF.

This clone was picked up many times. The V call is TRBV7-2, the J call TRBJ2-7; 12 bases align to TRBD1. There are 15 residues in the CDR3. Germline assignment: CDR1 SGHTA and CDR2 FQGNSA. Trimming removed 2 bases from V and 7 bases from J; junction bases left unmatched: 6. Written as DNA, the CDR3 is TGTGCCAGCAGCTTAAGGGGACAGGGGGCGGAGGAGCAGTACTTC. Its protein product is CASSLRGQGAEEQYF. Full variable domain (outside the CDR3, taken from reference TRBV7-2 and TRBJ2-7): GAGVSQSPSNKVTEKGKDVELRCDPISGHTALYWYRQSLGQGLEFLIYFQGNSAPDKSGLPSDRFSAERTGGSVSTLTIQRTQQEDSAVYLCASSLRGQGAEEQYFGPGTRLTVT.